This record concerns one T cell receptor (beta chain) sequence. Patients had locally advanced or metastatic urothelial carcinoma. Anywhere from 1 to 8 samples came from each patient, spanning pretreatment and on-treatment. Repertoires were generated with immunoSEQ multiplex PCR, while TCRdb's copy carries only in-frame clones and drops some. The table shows more than 40,000 clones, with 88% occurring only once. These data are taken from a study of PD-L1 blockade in urothelial cancer. For the study at large: The median T cell count in blood samples was 141,255.

V lost 7 bases and J lost 7; bases outside the gene matches: 10. The CDR3 is 15 residues long. Germline V gene lookup returns CDR1 LNHDA and CDR2 SQIVND (reference sequence). The rearrangement joins TRBV19 to TRBJ1-6, with TRBD1 matching 7 bases. This receptor was taken from a woman aged 55-70 years with urothelial cancer. This specimen consisted of PBMCs, obtained around atezolizumab (anti-PD-L1) treatment. In DNA, the CDR3 is TGTGCCAGTAAATTCCGGGACAGAGAAAATTCACCCCTCCACTTT. Amino acid sequence: CASKFRDRENSPLHF.